This T cell receptor beta chain was profiled in a study of blood T cell repertoires in COVID-19. How the authors handled the data: The assay estimated nucleated cells by amplifying reference gene primers. Clones were sequenced by immunoSEQ multiplex PCR, and TCRdb holds only the in-frame ones, with some missing. The V and J calls and clone size were taken over from that table, and D and trimming were inferred from the DNA. The table lists about 150,000 clones, roughly 80% of them singletons, with around 7.1% in the top ten. The CDR3 runs to 14 residues. Germline V gene data show CDR1 as LNHNV and CDR2 as YYDKDF (reference sequence). Trimming shortened V by 0 bases and J by 9 bases, and 13 bases separated the two germline ends. Participant ages covered about 18 to 89 years across 24 US areas. Which cohort a participant joined came from the clinical history participants gave. Two consecutive negative NP/OP PCR tests, clearance, or resolved symptoms defined Cohort 3 recovery.

The sample comprised PBMCs or T cells enriched from blood (not recorded which). The clonotype was recovered from a man aged 45 to 65 who had recovered from COVID-19. This rearrangement joins TRBV15 to TRBJ2-3; tentatively, D is TRBD2 (6 bases). The DNA for the CDR3 is TGTGCCACCAGCAGAGAGGCGGCGGGGAGGACGCAGTATTTT. This codes for CATSREAAGRTQYF. The variable domain in full, with the rest retrieved from reference TRBV15 and TRBJ2-3, is DAMVIQNPRYQVTQFGKPVTLSCSQTLNHNVMYWYQQKSSQAPKLLFHYYDKDFNNEADTPDNFQSRRPNTSFCFLDIRSPGLGDTAMYLCATSREAAGRTQYFGPGTRLTVL.